The 2 T cell receptor beta chains presented below share a single source sample, sequenced in a study of T cells expressing NK-cell markers. TCRdb reworked the 5' RACE reads into one entry per CDR3 protein, no DNA. This sample's clone table lists roughly 380,000 distinct CDR3 sequences. What was sequenced was blood T cells: a sorted CD56 or NKG2C T cell subset, CD4+ or CD8+ T cells, or bulk PBMC T cells (not recorded which). Source of these receptors: a man aged 18 to 69 in good health.

This chain links TRBV19 with TRBJ1-5; absent DNA, TCRdb's TRBD1 call cannot be checked. Germline loops: CDR1 LNHDA, CDR2 SQIVND (reference sequence). The CDR3 extends over 15 amino acids. The CDR3 here is CASTLGESNNQPQHF.

The rearrangement links TRBV7-9 to TRBJ2-5; without DNA, the TCRdb call of TRBD1 cannot be checked. Germline V CDR1 and CDR2: SEHNR, FQNEAQ (reference sequence). The CDR3 is 14 amino acids. Here the CDR3 reads CASKSGFRRETQYF.